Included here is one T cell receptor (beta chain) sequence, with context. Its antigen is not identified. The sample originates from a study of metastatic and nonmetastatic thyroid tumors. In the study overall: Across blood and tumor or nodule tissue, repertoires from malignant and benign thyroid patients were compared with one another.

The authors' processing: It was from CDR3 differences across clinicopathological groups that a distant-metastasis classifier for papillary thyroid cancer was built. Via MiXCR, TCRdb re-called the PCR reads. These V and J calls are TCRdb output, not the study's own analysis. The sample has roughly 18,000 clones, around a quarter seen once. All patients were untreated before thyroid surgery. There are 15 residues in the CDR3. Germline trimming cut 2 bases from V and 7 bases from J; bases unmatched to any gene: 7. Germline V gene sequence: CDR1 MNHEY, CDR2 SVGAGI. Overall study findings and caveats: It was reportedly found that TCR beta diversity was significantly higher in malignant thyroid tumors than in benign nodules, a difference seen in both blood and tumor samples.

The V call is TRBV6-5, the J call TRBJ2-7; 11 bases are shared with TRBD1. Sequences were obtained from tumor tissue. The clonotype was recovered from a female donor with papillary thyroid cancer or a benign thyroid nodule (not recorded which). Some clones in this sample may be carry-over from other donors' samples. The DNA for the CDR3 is TGTGCCAGCAGTTACCAAGGACAGGGGGCGAAAGAGCAGTACTTC. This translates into CASSYQGQGAKEQYF.